The 24 T cell receptor beta chains below were found in one sample sequenced in a study of T cells expressing NK-cell markers. After re-calling the 5' RACE reads, TCRdb lists one entry per CDR3 protein, DNA absent. The sample data list 200,000 to 300,000 distinct CDR3 sequences. The material sequenced was blood T cells: a sorted CD56 or NKG2C T cell subset, CD4+ or CD8+ T cells, or bulk PBMC T cells (not recorded which). The receptors shown here come from a woman aged 18 to 75 in good health.

The chain joins TRBV28 to TRBJ2-1; TCRdb gives TRBD2 as the D gene, but with no DNA this cannot be confirmed. The CDR3 has 12 residues. Germline CDR1 MDHEN, CDR2 SYDVKM. CDR3 residues: CASSFFGRAKFF. The variable domain in full, with the rest retrieved from reference TRBV28 and TRBJ2-1, is DVKVTQSSRYLVKRTGEKVFLECVQDMDHENMFWYRQDPGLGLRLIYFSYDVKMKEKGDIPEGYSVSREKKERFSLILESASTNQTSMYLCASSFFGRAKFFGPGTRLTVL.

The rearrangement links TRBV18 to TRBJ2-2. Looked up from germline, CDR1 is KGHSH and CDR2 is LQKENI. The CDR3 is made up of 13 amino acids. The CDR3 here is CASSPKRTGELFF.

This rearrangement joins TRBV29-1 to TRBJ1-1; TCRdb lists TRBD1, though no DNA is available to test this call. Germline values: CDR1 SQVTM, CDR2 ANQGSEA. The CDR3 spans 12 residues. CDR3 in amino acids: CSAETGVTEAFF.

The V gene is TRBV20-1, the J gene TRBJ1-1; the D call from TCRdb, TRBD1, cannot be confirmed without DNA. This CDR3 has 13 residues. CDR1 is DFQATT, CDR2 SNEGSKA, per germline (reference sequence). The CDR3 protein is CSAREGGRTEAFF.

The chain uses TRBV19 and TRBJ2-6. CDR1 and CDR2 (germline): LNHDA, SQIVND (reference sequence). This CDR3 region has 13 residues. CDR3 region: CASRNSGANVLTF.

The genes are TRBV2 and TRBJ2-5; TCRdb names TRBD1, which stays unverified in the absence of DNA. Germline values: CDR1 SNHLY, CDR2 FYNNEI. CDR3 length: 15 amino acids. The CDR3 sequence: CASRLQGAGGETQYF. The full variable domain, its missing parts supplied by reference TRBV2 and TRBJ2-5, is EPEVTQTPSHQVTQMGQEVILRCVPISNHLYFYWYRQILGQKVEFLVSFYNNEISEKSEIFDDQFSVERPDGSNFTLKIRSTKLEDSAMYFCASRLQGAGGETQYFGPGTRLLVL.

The chain has TRBV10-3 and TRBJ1-2; absent DNA, TCRdb's TRBD1 call cannot be checked. The length of the CDR3 is 14 residues. Germline values: CDR1 ENHRY, CDR2 SYGVKD. The CDR3 region is CAISEKGSNYGYTF.

This chain links TRBV9 with TRBJ1-6; as DNA is missing, the TRBD1 call by TCRdb cannot be tested. There are 16 residues in the CDR3. CDR1 is SGDLS and CDR2 is YYNGEE in the germline V gene. This CDR3 reads CASSSIQTGDSSPLHF. Complete variable domain (other parts from reference TRBV9 and TRBJ1-6): DSGVTQTPKHLITATGQRVTLRCSPRSGDLSVYWYQQSLDQGLQFLIQYYNGEERAKGNILERFSAQQFPDLHSELNLSSLELGDSALYFCASSSIQTGDSSPLHFGNGTRLTVT.

J is TRBJ2-1 and V is TRBV6-5; TCRdb's assignment of TRBD2 cannot be checked, as there is no DNA. The CDR3 contains 17 residues. The V gene's germline CDR1 is MNHEY and CDR2 SVGAGI. This CDR3 is CATRSWGLGESAHEQFF.

The CDR3 sequence: CASSLDGRGGETQYF. The J gene is TRBJ2-5, the V gene TRBV7-9; without DNA, the TCRdb call of TRBD2 cannot be checked. The CDR3 runs 15 residues. Germline V gives CDR1 SEHNR, CDR2 FQNEAQ (reference sequence).

This chain links TRBV7-2 with TRBJ2-3. The CDR3 is made up of 14 amino acids. Germline values: CDR1 SGHTA, CDR2 FQGNSA. CDR3 sequence: CASSLGLGTDTQYF.

V usage is TRBV12-3 or TRBV12-4 and J usage is TRBJ2-2; without DNA, the TCRdb call of TRBD1 cannot be checked. This CDR3 has 16 residues. The CDR3: CASSPSGGVATGELFF.

The CDR3 reads CASSQGTGGSGANVLTF. The chain employs TRBV4-1 and TRBJ2-6; TCRdb outputs TRBD1, but without DNA this stays unchecked. Germline CDR1 reads MGHRA; CDR2 reads YSYEKL. CDR3 length: 17 residues.

V is TRBV2 and J is TRBJ1-5; no DNA is available, so the TRBD1 call from TCRdb remains unchecked. The CDR3 consists of 18 residues. Germline V gene sequence: CDR1 SNHLY, CDR2 FYNNEI. CDR3: CASRLFPGQGKVNQPQHF.

The chain carries TRBV25-1 and TRBJ2-2; with no DNA, the TCRdb D assignment of TRBD1 cannot be verified. The CDR3 spans 17 residues. In germline, CDR1 is MGHDK, CDR2 SYGVNS. CDR3 residues: CASSEYKGTGTAGELFF.

The CDR3: CASSRWGQVMEETQYF. The rearrangement uses TRBV18 and TRBJ2-5; TCRdb indicates TRBD1, and absent DNA this call remains unverified. Germline-derived CDR1 and CDR2 are KGHSH and LQKENI. The CDR3 extends over 16 amino acids.

The gene calls are TRBV5-1 and TRBJ2-3; TCRdb calls TRBD1, which cannot be checked without DNA. Per the germline V gene, CDR1 is SGHRS and CDR2 is YFSETQ. The CDR3 sequence is 15 residues long. CDR3 residues: CASSLGGQPSDTQYF.

The CDR3 is CASSPSFSGEVTQYF. J is TRBJ2-3 and V is TRBV7-9; TCRdb's assignment of TRBD2 cannot be checked, as there is no DNA. Germline V lookup: CDR1 SEHNR, CDR2 FQNEAQ (reference sequence). There are 15 residues in the CDR3. The variable domain in full, completed from reference TRBV7-9 and TRBJ2-3, reads DTGVSQNPRHKITKRGQNVTFRCDPISEHNRLYWYRQTLGQGPEFLTYFQNEAQLEKSRLLSDRFSAERPKGSFSTLEIQRTEQGDSAMYLCASSPSFSGEVTQYFGPGTRLTVL.

The chain recombines TRBV28 with TRBJ1-1; TCRdb proposes TRBD1, but this gene call is untestable without DNA. The CDR3 is made up of 17 amino acids. Germline assignment: CDR1 MDHEN and CDR2 SYDVKM. The CDR3 sequence: CASSLTGQGARNTEAFF.

The chain uses TRBV12-3 or TRBV12-4 and TRBJ1-5; TCRdb returns TRBD1, unconfirmable since there is no DNA. CDR3 length: 15 residues. The CDR3 here is CASSYRVVGNQPQHF.

V gene TRBV7-9 combines with J gene TRBJ2-5; absent DNA, TCRdb's TRBD1 call cannot be checked. The CDR3 covers 15 residues. The germline CDR1 and CDR2 sequences are SEHNR and FQNEAQ (reference sequence). The CDR3 reads CASSLGREYQETQYF.

The chain employs TRBV20-1 and TRBJ2-2; the D call from TCRdb, TRBD2, cannot be confirmed without DNA. This CDR3 region has 16 residues. CDR1 DFQATT and CDR2 SNEGSKA come from the germline V gene (reference sequence). The CDR3 loop is CSARAPGLAFAGELFF.

This chain links TRBV20-1 with TRBJ2-1; TCRdb reports TRBD2, a call that lacks DNA to check it against. CDR1 DFQATT and CDR2 SNEGSKA come from the germline V gene (reference sequence). The CDR3 is 15 amino acids. CDR3 in amino acids: CSARYSGTTRNEQFF.

This chain joins TRBV12-3 or TRBV12-4 and TRBJ2-1. The CDR3 has 14 amino acids. CDR3 sequence reads: CASSSAVVYNEQFF.